A selection of T cell receptor beta chains follows, all from one sample in a study of blood T cell repertoires in COVID-19. This table comes from immunoSEQ multiplex PCR, and its TCRdb copy is limited to in-frame clones, with some not included. The sample has about 180,000 clones; under 90% are singletons. The sequencing input was PBMCs or T cells enriched from blood (not recorded which). Receptors originate from a man aged 55 to 69 who had recovered from COVID-19. CDR3s include the opening cysteine and the closing phenylalanine or tryptophan. D genes are given only for firm matches. Clone size is given for some rows only: seen once, a few or many times, or a class if the clone is expanded.

V gene,D gene,J gene,clone size,CDR3 DNA,CDR3 protein
TRBV11-2,TRBD1,TRBJ1-2,many,TGTGCCAGCAGCCCCGGGACAGGGCCCGACTATGGCTACACCTTC,CASSPGTGPDYGYTF
TRBV5-1,.,TRBJ1-3,.,TGCGCCAGCAGCTTGACAGGTGGAGACTCTGGAAACACCATATATTTT,CASSLTGGDSGNTIYF
TRBV11-3,TRBD2,TRBJ2-1,.,TGTGCCAGCAGCTTAGATGGGGGACTAGCGGGGGGACAGAATGAGCAGTTCTTC,CASSLDGGLAGGQNEQFF
TRBV7-7,TRBD1,TRBJ2-5,.,TGTGCCAGCAGCACGGACAGGGGAGAGACCCAGTACTTC,CASSTDRGETQYF
TRBV5-4,TRBD1,TRBJ1-1,.,TGTGCCAGCAGCCGGGACAGGAACCCTGAAGCTTTCTTT,CASSRDRNPEAFF
TRBV14,.,TRBJ1-2,.,TGTGCCAGCAGCCATTTCAGGGACTATGGCTACACCTTC,CASSHFRDYGYTF
TRBV2,TRBD1,TRBJ1-2,once,TGTGCCAGCAGCGCAACCGGGACAGATAACTATGGCTACACCTTC,CASSATGTDNYGYTF
TRBV7-7,.,TRBJ2-5,.,TGTGCTAGCAGCTTACAGGTGCGCAGTGAGACCCAGTACTTC,CASSLQVRSETQYF
TRBV10-3,.,TRBJ2-2,.,TGTGCCAGCAGGGTTTCGGGTGACACCGGGGAGCTGTTTTTT,CASRVSGDTGELFF
TRBV18,.,TRBJ2-3,.,TGTGCCAGCTCACCACCGCGCGCCACAGATACGCAGTATTTT,CASSPPRATDTQYF
TRBV24-1,.,TRBJ2-7,.,TGTGCCACTTCCGGGACACCGACCTACGAGCAGTACTTC,CATSGTPTYEQYF
TRBV12-3/TRBV12-4,.,TRBJ2-2,.,TGTGCCAGCAGTTTATTAGCCGGGGAGCTGTTTTTT,CASSLLAGELFF
TRBV6-5,TRBD1,TRBJ1-6,.,TGTGCCAGCACCAACGGACAGGGCGAATCACCCCTCCACTTT,CASTNGQGESPLHF
TRBV12-3/TRBV12-4,.,TRBJ1-2,few,TGTGCCAGCAGCCTGGGACTCCAGAGCTACACCTTC,CASSLGLQSYTF
TRBV20-1,TRBD1,TRBJ2-7,.,TGCAGTGCTAGTGGGGACAGGGACAACGAGCAGTACTTC,CSASGDRDNEQYF
TRBV7-2,TRBD1,TRBJ2-5,once,TGTGCCAGCAGCACCGACAGGGGAGGCCAAGAGACCCAGTACTTC,CASSTDRGGQETQYF
TRBV19,TRBD2,TRBJ2-1,.,TGTGCCAGTAGTAGGTTGGTAGCGGGGGACAATGAGCAGTTCTTC,CASSRLVAGDNEQFF